Presented here are 12 T cell receptor beta chains from one specimen sequenced in a study of shared clonotypes between healthy human individuals. The protocol was immunoSEQ multiplex PCR, while the TCRdb copy is restricted to in-frame clones and leaves out a portion. The sample has hundreds of thousands of clones; roughly 83% are singletons. Sequenced input: PBMCs. Source of these receptors: a woman in her thirties or forties in good health. Some clones in this sample may be carry-over from other donors' samples.

The CDR3 loop reads CASSLAGRDYEQYF. The CDR3 region has the DNA TGTGCCAGCAGCTTAGCCGGGAGGGACTACGAGCAGTACTTC. The V and J genes are TRBV7-2 and TRBJ2-7; 8 bases map to TRBD2. V lost 0 bases to trimming and J lost 3 bases; unmatched junction nucleotides: 1. Germline-derived CDR1 and CDR2 are SGHTA and FQGNSA. The CDR3 totals 14 residues. The full variable domain, completed using reference TRBV7-2 and TRBJ2-7, is GAGVSQSPSNKVTEKGKDVELRCDPISGHTALYWYRQSLGQGLEFLIYFQGNSAPDKSGLPSDRFSAERTGGSVSTLTIQRTQQEDSAVYLCASSLAGRDYEQYFGPGTRLTVT.

The chain uses TRBV4-2 and TRBJ2-5; 9 bases match TRBD2. V shed 1 base and J 5 bases; nucleotides not matched to a gene: 8. The CDR3 spans 16 residues. Germline assignment: CDR1 LGHNA and CDR2 YNFKEQ. The CDR3 bases are TGTGCCAGCAGCCAAGGAGGCGGGAGGGCCGGGGAGACCCAGTACTTC. Translation: CASSQGGGRAGETQYF.

This chain links TRBV6-6 with TRBJ2-7, with D unclear. The V and J ends lost 2 bases and 4 bases respectively, with 9 bases between them. The germline V gene has CDR1 MNHNY and CDR2 SVGAGI (reference sequence). CDR3 length: 13 residues. CDR3 DNA sequence: TGTGCCAGCAGTTACGTACAGACTTACGAGCAGTACTTC. It is translated as CASSYVQTYEQYF.

V gene TRBV28 combines with J gene TRBJ2-1; tentatively, D is TRBD2 (6 bases). The CDR3 contains 15 residues. Germline CDR1 is MDHEN and CDR2 is SYDVKM. V lost 1 base and J lost 9, with 16 bases in between. The chain's CDR3 is CASSLYRLEVPEQFF. CDR3 nucleotide sequence: TGTGCCAGCAGTTTATATCGACTAGAGGTTCCTGAGCAGTTCTTC.

This clone was seen only a few times. Other DNA variants within this sample encode the same CDR3. This chain joins TRBV5-1 and TRBJ1-1; weak D call: TRBD1 (5 bases). Germline CDR1 is SGHRS and CDR2 is YFSETQ. CDR3 size: 14 residues. Trimming removed 3 bases at V and 1 base at J, with 10 bases between. The CDR3 sequence: CASSSQGQNTEAFF. CDR3 DNA sequence: TGCGCCAGCAGCTCCCAGGGCCAGAACACTGAAGCTTTCTTT.

Notes on this clone: A much larger clone differs from this one at a single base, so this may be a read error. This rearrangement joins TRBV11-2 to TRBJ1-1; D ambiguous. Trimming took 2 bases from V and 4 from J, leaving 8 bases between them. The length of the CDR3 is 13 residues. The germline gives CDR1 SGHAT, CDR2 FQNNGV. CDR3 nucleotides: TGTGCCAGCAGCTTAAGGTCCCCCACTGAAGCTTTCTTT. Translated: CASSLRSPTEAFF.

The chain recombines TRBV7-3 with TRBJ2-4; 7 bases map to TRBD2. Germline trimming cut 5 bases from V and 6 bases from J; bases unmatched to any gene: 22. This CDR3 contains 19 residues. Germline loops: CDR1 SGHTA, CDR2 FQGTGA. The CDR3 DNA reads as TGTGCCAGCAGCCCGCTACTTAAGGAGAGGGAGGGCCGGAGAAACATTCAGTACTTC. Encoded protein: CASSPLLKEREGRRNIQYF.

This clone was seen a handful of times. The chain uses TRBV5-1 and TRBJ1-2; D unclear. The CDR3 has 11 residues. Germline lookup yields CDR1 SGHRS and CDR2 YFSETQ. V shed 0 bases and J shed 9 bases, with 6 bases lying between them. CDR3 protein: CASSLEGSYTF. The CDR3 bases are TGCGCCAGCAGCTTGGAAGGCAGCTACACCTTC.

This clone has only one observation. This sequence joins TRBV18 and TRBJ1-3; D is uncertain. Trimming cost V 1 base and J 2 bases, with 15 bases left between them. The V gene's germline CDR1 is KGHSH and CDR2 LQKENI. This CDR3 comprises 17 residues. The CDR3 coding sequence is TGTGCCAGCTCACCACAACCGGCCAGTAGTCCTGGAAACACCATATATTTT. This sequence encodes CASSPQPASSPGNTIYF. Together with reference TRBV18 and TRBJ1-3, the CDR3 gives the full variable domain: NAGVMQNPRHLVRRRGQEARLRCSPMKGHSHVYWYRQLPEEGLKFMVYLQKENIIDESGMPKERFSAEFPKEGPSILRIQQVVRGDSAAYFCASSPQPASSPGNTIYFGEGSWLTVV.

Points on this clone: At one boundary the junction diverges from the germline segment, which might be a read error. The chain couples TRBV4-1 to TRBJ1-2, with TRBD1 identical over 8 bases. The CDR3 runs 14 residues. The germline V gene encodes CDR1 MGHRA and CDR2 YSYEKL. The CDR3 is CASSLDREVYGYTF. The DNA of the CDR3 is TGTGCCAGCAGCTTGGACAGGGAGGTCTATGGCTACACCTTC.

There are many counts of this clone. Other DNA sequences from this sample encode an identical CDR3 as well. J is TRBJ1-5 and V is TRBV9, with D perhaps TRBD1 (5 bases). Trimming cost V 0 bases and J 7 bases, with 8 bases left between them. CDR1 is SGDLS, CDR2 YYNGEE, per germline. This CDR3 has 13 residues. The CDR3 reads CASSVDEGQPQHF. CDR3 nucleotide sequence: TGTGCCAGCAGCGTAGACGAGGGGCAGCCCCAGCATTTT.

The rearrangement uses TRBV5-1 and TRBJ2-1, with 12 bases fitting TRBD2. Germline V gives CDR1 SGHRS, CDR2 YFSETQ. CDR3 length equals 16 residues. Germline trimming cut 4 bases from V and 0 bases from J; bases unmatched to any gene: 2. CDR3 region: CASSLAGGPSYNEQFF. The CDR3 region has the DNA TGCGCCAGCAGCCTAGCGGGAGGGCCCTCCTACAATGAGCAGTTCTTC.